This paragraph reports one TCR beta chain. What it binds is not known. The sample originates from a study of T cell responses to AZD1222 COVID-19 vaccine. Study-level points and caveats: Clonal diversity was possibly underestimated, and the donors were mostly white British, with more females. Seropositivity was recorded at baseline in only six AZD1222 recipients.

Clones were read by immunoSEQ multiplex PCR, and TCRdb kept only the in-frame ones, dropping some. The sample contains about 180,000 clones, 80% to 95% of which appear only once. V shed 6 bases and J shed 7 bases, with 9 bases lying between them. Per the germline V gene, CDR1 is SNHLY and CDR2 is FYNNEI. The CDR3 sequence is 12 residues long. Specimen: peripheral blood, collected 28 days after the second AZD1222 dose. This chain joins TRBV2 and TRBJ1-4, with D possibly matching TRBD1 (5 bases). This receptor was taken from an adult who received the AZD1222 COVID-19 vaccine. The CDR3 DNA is TGTGCCAGCAGGGGACGTGCTGAAAAACTGTTTTTT. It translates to CASRGRAEKLFF.